This is a list of T cell receptor beta chains from one sample in a study of blood T cell repertoires in COVID-19. The protocol was immunoSEQ multiplex PCR, while the TCRdb copy is restricted to in-frame clones and leaves out a portion. The profile shows roughly 160,000 clones, just over 85% of them singletons. What was sequenced was peripheral blood. These receptors were taken from a man in his 60s with acute or convalescent COVID-19. Each CDR3 is given with its conserved first and last residue. Each record gives: V gene, clone size, J gene, D gene, CDR3 DNA, CDR3 protein. D genes are given only for firm matches. A clone size is listed for some rows: how often the clone was seen (once, few, many), or a class if it is expanded.

>TRBV28|NA|TRBJ1-5|NA
TGTGCCAGCACCGAACAGGGATATAGCAATCAGCCCCAGCATTTT
CASTEQGYSNQPQHF
>TRBV7-2|NA|TRBJ1-5|TRBD1
TGTGCCAGCAGCTTAAGACAGGGGGTAGGTCAGCCCCAGCATTTT
CASSLRQGVGQPQHF
>TRBV20-1|once|TRBJ1-1|NA
TGCAGTGCTAGTTCAGGGAACACTGAAGCTTTCTTT
CSASSGNTEAFF
>TRBV11-2|once|TRBJ1-3|NA
TGTGCCAGCAGCTTAGATTCGGGAGGAAACACCATATATTTT
CASSLDSGGNTIYF
>TRBV25-1|NA|TRBJ2-4|TRBD1
TGTGCCAGCAGTGAATTTAGACAGGGCGAGGCCAAAAACATTCAGTACTTC
CASSEFRQGEAKNIQYF
>TRBV18|NA|TRBJ2-3|NA
TGTGCCAGCTCTCCCGGTACCTTTACAGATACGCAGTATTTT
CASSPGTFTDTQYF
>TRBV19|NA|TRBJ2-7|NA
TGTGCCAGTAGGCGAGGGACCTACGAGCAGTACTTC
CASRRGTYEQYF
>TRBV4-1|NA|TRBJ2-3|TRBD1
TGCGCCAGCAGCCTCCACCAGGGGGCCCCAGATACGCAGTATTTT
CASSLHQGAPDTQYF
>TRBV10-3|NA|TRBJ2-7|TRBD1
TGTGCCATCATGGGGACAGGGGCCCCCTACGAGCAGTACTTC
CAIMGTGAPYEQYF
>TRBV2|once|TRBJ2-1|TRBD2
TGTGCCAGCAGTGGACTAGCGGGAGGAGGCAATGAGCAGTTCTTC
CASSGLAGGGNEQFF
>TRBV5-1|NA|TRBJ1-6|NA
TGCGCCAGCAGCTTGCTTCCCGGGGAAGGCAATTCACCCCTCCACTTT
CASSLLPGEGNSPLHF
>TRBV12-3/TRBV12-4|few|TRBJ1-1|NA
TGTGCCAGCCACAGCTGGGACACTGAAGCTTTCTTT
CASHSWDTEAFF
>TRBV5-6|NA|TRBJ1-2|NA
TGTGCCAGCAGCTTGGACAGAAACTATGGCTACACCTTC
CASSLDRNYGYTF
>TRBV28|once|TRBJ2-2|TRBD2
TGTGCCAGCAGTCTCCCAGCGGGGTCTAACACCGGGGAGCTGTTTTTT
CASSLPAGSNTGELFF
>TRBV9|NA|TRBJ2-1|TRBD2
TGTGCCAGCAGCGTAGAGGTCAGGGAGGGGAATGAGCAGTTCTTC
CASSVEVREGNEQFF
>TRBV28|NA|TRBJ2-2|TRBD2
TGTGCCAGCAGTTTATTTACTAGCGGGAGGGCCAGAGCCGGGGAGCTGTTTTTT
CASSLFTSGRARAGELFF
>TRBV29-1|NA|TRBJ1-1|NA
TGCAGCGTTGGGGAGGGAATATTTACTGAAGCTTTCTTT
CSVGEGIFTEAFF
>TRBV28|NA|TRBJ2-7|NA
TGTGCCAGCAGGGGCTTCGGGATAGTCTACGAGCAGTACTTC
CASRGFGIVYEQYF
>TRBV7-8|NA|TRBJ2-3|NA
TGTGCCAGCAGCTGGCAGGAGCGGTCCGCCGATACGCAGTATTTT
CASSWQERSADTQYF
>TRBV5-1|NA|TRBJ2-5|TRBD1
TGCGCCAGCAGCGATGCCGGGACAGGACAAGAGACCCAGTACTTC
CASSDAGTGQETQYF
>TRBV23-1|few|TRBJ1-2|NA
TGCGCCAGCACTAATAGAGCCAGGGATGGCTACACCTTC
CASTNRARDGYTF
>TRBV18|NA|TRBJ1-1|TRBD1
TGTGCCAGCTCACTCGGGACAGGGGGGATCGGTGAAGCTTTCTTT
CASSLGTGGIGEAFF
>TRBV3-1/TRBV3-2|NA|TRBJ1-5|NA
TGTGCCAGCAGCCAAAGGGAGGGACGATCGCCCCAGCATTTT
CASSQREGRSPQHF
>TRBV5-8|NA|TRBJ1-5|NA
TGTGCCAGCAGCTCCCGCGGCGCCCAGCATTTT
CASSSRGAQHF
>TRBV4-1|NA|TRBJ1-5|NA
TGCGCCAGCAGCCTGGACGGGGATCAGCCCCAGCATTTT
CASSLDGDQPQHF
>TRBV6-4|NA|TRBJ1-1|NA
TGTGCCAGCAGTGAAAGGGGACATACTGAAGCTTTCTTT
CASSERGHTEAFF
>TRBV5-6|NA|TRBJ2-3|NA
TGTGCCAGCAGCTCTTACCGGGAACCATACACAGATACGCAGTATTTT
CASSSYREPYTDTQYF
>TRBV2|few|TRBJ1-2|TRBD1
TGTGCCAGCAGTGGGGGCCCTAGGACAGGGAGTTATGGCTACACCTTC
CASSGGPRTGSYGYTF
>TRBV9|NA|TRBJ2-1|TRBD1
TGTGCCAGCAGCGACCGGGACAGGGTATACAATGAGCAGTTCTTC
CASSDRDRVYNEQFF
>TRBV30|few|TRBJ2-2|TRBD1
TGTGCCTGGAAGGGACAGGCGAACACCGGGGAGCTGTTTTTT
CAWKGQANTGELFF
>TRBV5-1|NA|TRBJ1-6|NA
TGCGCCAGCAGCTTGGACAGGCCCTATAATTCACCCCTCCACTTT
CASSLDRPYNSPLHF
>TRBV11-2|NA|TRBJ2-7|NA
TGTGCCAGCAGCGTAGAAACCCCAAGAATCCCGCGGGACTACGAGCAGTACTTC
CASSVETPRIPRDYEQYF
>TRBV9|NA|TRBJ2-2|NA
TGTGCCAGCAGCTCCCCCGAGGCAGGGATTTCCGGGGAGCTGTTTTTT
CASSSPEAGISGELFF
>TRBV29-1|NA|TRBJ1-1|NA
TGCAGCGTTGAACCAGGGAACACTGAAGCTTTCTTT
CSVEPGNTEAFF
>TRBV10-3|NA|TRBJ1-1|TRBD1
TGTGCCATCAGTGAGGGCAGGGGGCTCACTGAAGCTTTCTTT
CAISEGRGLTEAFF
>TRBV5-1|NA|TRBJ1-1|TRBD1
TGCGCCAGCAGCTTGGGACAGGGGAGGAATGTGAACACTGAAGCTTTCTTT
CASSLGQGRNVNTEAFF
>TRBV9|NA|TRBJ1-2|TRBD1
TGTGCCAGCAGCATGAGACAGGGACGTGGCCCCTATGGCTACACCTTC
CASSMRQGRGPYGYTF
>TRBV29-1|NA|TRBJ2-3|TRBD2
TGCAGTAAGCGGGAGGGGGGGACAGATACGCAGTATTTT
CSKREGGTDTQYF
>TRBV24-1|NA|TRBJ1-2|NA
TGTGCCACCAGTGATGGGCGACAGGAAGTTGAGGTTGGCTACACCTTC
CATSDGRQEVEVGYTF
>TRBV15|NA|TRBJ1-5|TRBD1
TGTGCCACCACCCAGGACAGGCTTAGCAATCAGCCCCAGCATTTT
CATTQDRLSNQPQHF
>TRBV6-5|NA|TRBJ1-1|NA
TGTGCCAGCAGCTGGGGGGGTGAAGCTTTCTTT
CASSWGGEAFF
>TRBV3-1/TRBV3-2|NA|TRBJ1-5|NA
TGTGCCAGCAGTTCCTATGAGGGCCACGGGCCCCAGCATTTT
CASSSYEGHGPQHF
>TRBV28|few|TRBJ1-2|TRBD1
TGTGCCAGCAGTGTTGACAGGGGGCAGGGTGGCTACACCTTC
CASSVDRGQGGYTF
>TRBV7-2|NA|TRBJ1-1|NA
TGTGCCAGCAGCTCCCAGAGGACAACTGAAGCTTTCTTT
CASSSQRTTEAFF
>TRBV28|NA|TRBJ1-2|NA
TGTGCCAGCACCTCTCAGGGCAGAGCTAACTATGGCTACACCTTC
CASTSQGRANYGYTF
>TRBV5-1|NA|TRBJ2-2|NA
TGCGCCAGCAGCTCCACCGCGGCCGGGGAGCTGTTTTTT
CASSSTAAGELFF
>TRBV6-5|NA|TRBJ2-3|NA
TGTGCCAGCAGTACGTCAGCGGAGGAGCAGTATTTT
CASSTSAEEQYF
>TRBV13|few|TRBJ2-1|NA
TGTGCCAGCAGCTCCAAAAGGGGTGAGCAGTTCTTC
CASSSKRGEQFF